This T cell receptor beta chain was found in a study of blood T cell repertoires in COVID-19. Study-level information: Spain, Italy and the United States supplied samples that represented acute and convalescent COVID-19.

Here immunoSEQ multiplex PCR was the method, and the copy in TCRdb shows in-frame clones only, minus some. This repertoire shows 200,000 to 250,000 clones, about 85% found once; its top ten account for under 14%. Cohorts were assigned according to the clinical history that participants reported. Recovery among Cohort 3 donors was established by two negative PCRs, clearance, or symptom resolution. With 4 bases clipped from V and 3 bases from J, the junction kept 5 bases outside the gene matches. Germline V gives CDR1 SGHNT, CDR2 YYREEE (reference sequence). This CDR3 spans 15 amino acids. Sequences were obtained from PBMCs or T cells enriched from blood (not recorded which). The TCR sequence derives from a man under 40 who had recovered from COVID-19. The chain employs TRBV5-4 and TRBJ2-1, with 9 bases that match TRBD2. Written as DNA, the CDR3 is TGTGCCAGCAGCCCCGGGACTAGCAGCTACAATGAGCAGTTCTTC. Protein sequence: CASSPGTSSYNEQFF.